What follows is one T cell receptor beta chain and its context. Its antigen is not identified. CDR1 and CDR2 (germline): LNHNV, YYDKDF (reference sequence). This CDR3 contains 16 residues. The V and J ends lost 5 bases and 2 bases respectively, with 16 bases between them. The data originate from a study of cytomegalovirus exposure and HLA in healthy donors. The PCR had 60 Vbeta and 13 Jbeta primers. TCRdb keeps only in-frame clones here, not all; method: immunoSEQ multiplex PCR. The table has around 120,000 clones, less than 85% seen once; the top ten hold about 16%. Study-wide points: TCR association rates varied by HLA locus in a later analysis, with DRB1 highest and HLA-C lowest. Among donors in an Asian-associated ancestry cluster, a later analysis reportedly found fewer N-insertions than the approximately 700-donor mean.

The TCR sequence derives from a man aged 45-65 years in good health and CMV-seropositive. Sequencing input: PBMCs. V usage is TRBV15 and J usage is TRBJ1-5; perhaps TRBD1 as D (5 bases). This CDR3 reads CATSPQVSRGNQPQHF. CDR3 in DNA: TGTGCCACCAGCCCCCAAGTGAGCAGGGGCAATCAGCCCCAGCATTTT. The full variable domain, rest sourced from reference TRBV15 and TRBJ1-5, is DAMVIQNPRYQVTQFGKPVTLSCSQTLNHNVMYWYQQKSSQAPKLLFHYYDKDFNNEADTPDNFQSRRPNTSFCFLDIRSPGLGDTAMYLCATSPQVSRGNQPQHFGDGTRLSIL.